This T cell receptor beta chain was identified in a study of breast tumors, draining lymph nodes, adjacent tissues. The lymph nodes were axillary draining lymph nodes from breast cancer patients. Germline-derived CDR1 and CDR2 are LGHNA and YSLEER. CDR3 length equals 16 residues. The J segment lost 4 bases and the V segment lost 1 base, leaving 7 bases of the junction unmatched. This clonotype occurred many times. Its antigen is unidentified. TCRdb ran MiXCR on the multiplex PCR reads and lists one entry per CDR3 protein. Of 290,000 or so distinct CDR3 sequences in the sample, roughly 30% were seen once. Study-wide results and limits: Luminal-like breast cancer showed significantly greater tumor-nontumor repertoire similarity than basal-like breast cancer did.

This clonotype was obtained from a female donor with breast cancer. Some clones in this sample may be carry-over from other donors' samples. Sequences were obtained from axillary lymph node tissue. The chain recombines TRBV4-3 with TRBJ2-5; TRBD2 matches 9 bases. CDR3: CASSQGPAGGAETQYF. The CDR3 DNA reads TGCGCCAGCAGCCAAGGCCCAGCGGGAGGAGCAGAGACCCAGTACTTC.